The sequence of this TCR beta chain was determined in a study of metastatic and nonmetastatic thyroid tumors. Findings of the study overall: In blood and tumor, TCR beta diversity was reportedly significantly higher in malignant thyroid tumors than in benign nodules.

None of the patients had undergone any treatment ahead of thyroid surgery. In its sample, this clone was seen a few times. Its matching antigen is unknown. In the original processing: Clinicopathological groups differed in CDR3, with these differences serving to build a distant-metastasis classifier for papillary thyroid cancer. TCRdb used MiXCR to call clones anew from the PCR reads. These V and J calls originate from TCRdb's pipeline instead of the authors' own analysis. Among 15,000 to 25,000 clones listed, more than 20% were seen once. The sequenced material came from blood. The origin of this receptor is a male donor with papillary thyroid cancer or a benign thyroid nodule (not recorded which). Some clones in this sample may be carry-over from other donors' samples.

The CDR3 DNA follows: TGTGCCAGCAGTTCGGCCACCCTGGGACAGGGGAGCTACGAGCAGTACTTC. This gives the protein CASSSATLGQGSYEQYF. The chain recombines TRBV6-5 with TRBJ2-7; 10 nucleotides agree with TRBD1. CDR3 size: 17 residues. J was trimmed by 3 bases and V by 4 bases; bases with no gene match: 12. Germline CDR1 reads MNHEY; CDR2 reads SVGAGI.